The 19 T cell receptor beta chains below were found in one sample sequenced in a study of cytomegalovirus exposure and HLA in healthy donors. Generated by immunoSEQ multiplex PCR, the TCRdb table keeps only in-frame clones and is missing some. The sample lists about 120,000 clones, more than 70% occurring once. Sequenced material: PBMCs. The receptors were gathered from a woman aged 30 to 39 in good health and CMV-seronegative.

This clone was observed once. The V gene is TRBV5-3, the J gene TRBJ2-7; 8 bases are a match to TRBD2. TRBV5-3 is given ORF status, its function remaining uncertain. J gave up 4 bases and V 1 base, and 13 bases lay outside the gene matches. This CDR3 comprises 17 residues. CDR3 protein: CARSLRAPGLVSYEQYF. DNA for the CDR3: TGTGCCAGAAGCTTGCGCGCCCCGGGACTAGTGTCTTACGAGCAGTACTTC.

This clone has a single count. The chain couples TRBV7-6 to TRBJ1-1; D is uncertain. This CDR3 is built from 15 residues. Between the trimmed V and J ends, which lost 4 bases and 6 bases, there was a span of 18 bases. Germline V gene sequence: CDR1 SGHVS, CDR2 FNYEAQ. The CDR3 loop reads CASSSGTGPGSEAFF. The CDR3 DNA reads TGTGCCAGCAGCTCGGGAACCGGGCCGGGATCTGAAGCTTTCTTT.

The rearrangement joins TRBV12-5 to TRBJ2-3; 10 bases fit TRBD1. This CDR3 spans 15 amino acids. The V segment lost 6 bases and the J segment 6 bases; nucleotides outside the gene matches: 9. CDR1 is LGHNT, CDR2 FRNRAP, per germline. CDR3 sequence reads: CASGPGQGGGDTQYF. The CDR3 nucleotides read TGTGCTAGTGGGCCCGGACAGGGGGGAGGGGATACGCAGTATTTT. Variable domain in full (rest from reference TRBV12-5 and TRBJ2-3): DARVTQTPRHKVTEMGQEVTMRCQPILGHNTVFWYRQTMMQGLELLAYFRNRAPLDDSGMPKDRFSAEMPDATLATLKIQPSEPRDSAVYFCASGPGQGGGDTQYFGPGTRLTVL.

The rearrangement uses TRBV19 and TRBJ1-2, with 9 bases lining up with TRBD1. The trim removed 8 bases at V and 6 bases at J, leaving 10 bases unmatched. Germline V gene data show CDR1 as LNHDA and CDR2 as SQIVND (reference sequence). This CDR3 has 14 amino acids. The CDR3 loop is CASSLGTGMHGYTF. DNA for the CDR3: TGTGCCAGTTCCCTCGGGACAGGGATGCATGGCTACACCTTC.

This clone was seen once. The genes are TRBV7-9 and TRBJ2-1; no clear D. Germline values: CDR1 SEHNR, CDR2 FQNEAQ (reference sequence). The CDR3 is 13 amino acids. The V gene lost 5 bases and the J gene lost 6 bases, with 11 bases spanning the gap. The CDR3 bases are TGTGCCAGCAGCCTAACTATAAGCAATGAGCAGTTCTTC. It codes for CASSLTISNEQFF.

This clone was seen just once. The chain carries TRBV6-6 and TRBJ2-7, with 7 bases that match TRBD2. V was pared by 0 bases and J by 0 bases, with 2 bases of the junction left unmatched. The CDR3 is 15 residues long. Germline V CDR1 and CDR2: MNHNY, SVGAGI (reference sequence). CDR3 protein: CASSYSGGGSYEQYF. The CDR3 DNA reads as TGTGCCAGCAGTTACTCGGGGGGGGGCTCCTACGAGCAGTACTTC.

V and J are TRBV5-4 and TRBJ2-3; D call uncertain. V was shortened by 4 bases and J by 0 bases, with 12 bases between the two germline ends. Germline loops: CDR1 SGHNT, CDR2 YYREEE (reference sequence). The CDR3 runs 15 residues. The CDR3 nucleotides read TGTGCCAGCAGCCCGAACTACTTTAGCACAGATACGCAGTATTTT. Protein sequence: CASSPNYFSTDTQYF.

The chain carries TRBV30 and TRBJ2-4; TRBD1 agrees at 8 bases. From germline, CDR1 is GTSNPN and CDR2 SVGIG (reference sequence). The junction had 3 bases not matched to a gene; V was cut back by 5 bases and J by 3 bases. This CDR3 comprises 13 residues. The CDR3 reads CAWGTGGKNIQYF. CDR3 sequence (DNA): TGTGCCTGGGGAACAGGGGGCAAAAACATTCAGTACTTC.

The chain uses TRBV7-2 and TRBJ1-5; D perhaps matches TRBD1 (5 bases). V was pared by 4 bases and J by 1 base, with 8 bases between. Germline assignment: CDR1 SGHTA and CDR2 FQGNSA. The CDR3 contains 14 residues. This CDR3 is CASSSRGSNQPQHF. The CDR3 region has the DNA TGTGCCAGCAGCTCCCGGGGGAGCAATCAGCCCCAGCATTTT.

The chain combines TRBV19 with TRBJ1-1; weak D call: TRBD1 (6 bases). CDR1 and CDR2 (germline): LNHDA, SQIVND (reference sequence). The CDR3 is 14 residues long. Trimming took 6 bases from V and 3 from J, leaving 14 bases between them. CDR3 DNA: TGTGCCAGTAGGCGCAGGGGAAAGGACACTGAAGCTTTCTTT. Translated, it gives CASRRRGKDTEAFF.

The chain links TRBV4-3 to TRBJ2-4, with TRBD2 identical over 9 bases. The germline V gene encodes CDR1 LGHNA and CDR2 YSLEER. CDR3 length: 20 amino acids. V lost 4 bases, J lost 0 bases, and 16 bases stayed unmatched. CDR3: CASSPMRSGGPWIAKNIQYF. DNA of the CDR3: TGCGCCAGCAGCCCCATGAGGAGCGGGGGGCCTTGGATAGCCAAAAACATTCAGTACTTC.

The chain joins TRBV11-3 to TRBJ1-6; 8 bases are a match to TRBD1. CDR3 length: 15 residues. With 3 bases clipped from V and 6 bases from J, the junction kept 4 bases outside the gene matches. Germline loops: CDR1 SGHNT, CDR2 YENEEA. The CDR3 spells CASSFWTGINSPLHF. The CDR3, as DNA: TGTGCCAGCAGCTTCTGGACAGGGATTAATTCACCCCTCCACTTT.

A remark on this clone: A much larger clone lies a single base off, so this may be a read error. This chain uses TRBV7-2 with TRBJ1-1, with D hard to call. Germline CDR1 reads SGHTA; CDR2 reads FQGNSA. Trimming stripped 1 base from V and 1 base from J, with 4 bases between. The CDR3 runs to 13 residues. CDR3 sequence reads: CASSLGRNTEAFF. The CDR3 DNA reads TGTGCCAGCAGCTTAGGCAGGAACACTGAAGCTTTCTTT. Full variable domain (missing parts from reference TRBV7-2 and TRBJ1-1): GAGVSQSPSNKVTEKGKDVELRCDPISGHTALYWYRQSLGQGLEFLIYFQGNSAPDKSGLPSDRFSAERTGGSVSTLTIQRTQQEDSAVYLCASSLGRNTEAFFGQGTRLTVV.

This chain links TRBV7-9 with TRBJ2-7; 7 positions match TRBD1. CDR3 length: 14 residues. Losses at the gene ends were 4 bases for V and 2 bases for J; bases not matched to a gene: 5. Germline V gene lookup returns CDR1 SEHNR and CDR2 FQNEAQ (reference sequence). This CDR3 reads CASSYRDSPYEQYF. As DNA, the CDR3 is TGTGCCAGCAGCTATCGGGACAGCCCCTACGAGCAGTACTTC.

This rearrangement joins TRBV5-6 to TRBJ1-2; perhaps TRBD1 as D (5 bases). The V end was cut by 4 bases, the J end by 4 bases, with 8 bases between. Germline V gene lookup returns CDR1 SGHDT and CDR2 YYEEEE. This CDR3 spans 12 amino acids. CDR3 amino acids: CASSVDTYGYTF. In nucleotides, the CDR3 is TGTGCCAGCAGCGTGGACACCTATGGCTACACCTTC.

The CDR3 DNA is TGTGCCAGCAACGGACAGGGGAGTACTGAAGCTTTCTTT. Its translation is CASNGQGSTEAFF. V and J are TRBV11-3 and TRBJ1-1, with 9 bases fitting TRBD1. The CDR3 is made up of 13 amino acids. The germline gives CDR1 SGHNT, CDR2 YENEEA. The V segment lost 7 bases and the J segment 5 bases; nucleotides outside the gene matches: 5.

The chain carries TRBV25-1 and TRBJ2-7; TRBD2 agrees at 9 bases. The J segment lost 1 base and the V segment lost 3 bases, leaving 4 bases of the junction unmatched. CDR3 length equals 15 residues. Germline loops: CDR1 MGHDK, CDR2 SYGVNS. The CDR3 sequence: CASSELAGDSYEQYF. CDR3 coding DNA: TGTGCCAGCAGTGAGTTAGCGGGGGATTCCTACGAGCAGTACTTC.

The V call is TRBV4-3, the J call TRBJ2-5, with TRBD2 identical over 10 bases. CDR1 is LGHNA, CDR2 YSLEER, per germline. The CDR3 is made up of 18 amino acids. J gave up 2 bases and V 4 bases, and 13 bases lay outside the gene matches. This CDR3 reads CASSPGQRTAGGQETQYF. The CDR3 nucleotides read TGCGCCAGCAGCCCGGGACAACGGACAGCGGGGGGGCAAGAGACCCAGTACTTC.

This sequence joins TRBV7-6 and TRBJ2-3; TRBD2 matches at 12 bases. The CDR3 covers 19 residues. Germline V gene data show CDR1 as SGHVS and CDR2 as FNYEAQ. J was trimmed by 0 bases and V by 2 bases; bases with no gene match: 9. Here the CDR3 reads CASSLIRLAGDDSTDTQYF. In DNA, the CDR3 is TGTGCCAGCAGCTTAATCCGACTAGCGGGGGACGATAGCACAGATACGCAGTATTTT.